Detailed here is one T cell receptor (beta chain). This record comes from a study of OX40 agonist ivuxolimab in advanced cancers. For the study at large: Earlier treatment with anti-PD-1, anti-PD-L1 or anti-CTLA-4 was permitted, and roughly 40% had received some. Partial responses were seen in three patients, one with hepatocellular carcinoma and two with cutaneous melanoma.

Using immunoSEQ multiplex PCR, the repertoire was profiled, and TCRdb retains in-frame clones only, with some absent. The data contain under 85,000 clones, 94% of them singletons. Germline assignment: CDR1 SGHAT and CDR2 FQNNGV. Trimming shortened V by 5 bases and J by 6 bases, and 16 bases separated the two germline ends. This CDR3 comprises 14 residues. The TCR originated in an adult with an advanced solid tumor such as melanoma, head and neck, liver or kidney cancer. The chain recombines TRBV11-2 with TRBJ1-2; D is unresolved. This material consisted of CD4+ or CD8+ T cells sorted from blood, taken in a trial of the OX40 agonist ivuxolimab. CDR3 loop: CASSPEVPRDGYTF. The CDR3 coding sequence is TGTGCCAGCAGCCCAGAAGTGCCGCGAGATGGCTACACCTTC.